The clone carrying this T cell receptor beta chain was found many times. Antigen unknown. A J-beta primer mix and a sample-barcoded 5' primer were used in a second PCR of roughly 6 to 11 cycles. TCRdb processed the 5' RACE reads anew with MiXCR; each CDR3 protein has one entry. The sample lists hundreds of thousands of distinct CDR3 sequences; around a fifth were seen once. Isolation per sample recovered at least 6 million PBMCs. This CDR3 region has 16 residues. V lost 1 base, J lost 1 base, and 10 bases lay in between. Germline CDR1 is SGHVS and CDR2 is FNYEAQ. The data are from a study of blood T cells in healthy people across ages. Findings and limits, study-wide: Those diversity estimates obtained from one million T cells were thought to be underestimates. The percentage of naive T cells correlated strongly with TCR beta diversity. Observed TCR beta diversity per million T cells went down as age went up. This fall followed a roughly linear course with age.

The material sequenced was blood. The J gene is TRBJ1-4, the V gene TRBV7-6; maybe TRBD1 (5 bases). The TCR sequence derives from an older man in good health. The CDR3 protein is CASSLGMGGTNEKLFF. The CDR3 DNA is TGTGCCAGCAGCTTAGGAATGGGGGGAACTAATGAAAAACTGTTTTTT.